Below, 30 T cell receptor beta chains from the same sample are listed, as sequenced in a study of identical twins (dated by TCRdb to about 2016). Receptor amplification or capture employed 5' RACE. Sequenced on an Illumina HiSeq 2000. The public reads were run again by TCRdb, first through fastp at Q25 and then through MiXCR, and only productive beta chains were kept. Rows are unified per CDR3 protein, each entry keeping the most common DNA and genes. In all, the sample holds 280,000 or so distinct CDR3 sequences, and 6.5% to 9.5% of those were seen once. In total, the top ten clones hold roughly 2.1% of the sample. This sample was also put to use in a study of yellow fever vaccine responses in identical twins.

Sequenced sample: memory (CD45RO+) T cells sorted from blood. The cell subset or site label here, explained by the study, means: CD45RO+ enriched T cells. These receptors came from a woman between 18 and 29 years old in good health.

This clonotype was counted between two and nine times. The V gene is TRBV10-2, the J gene TRBJ2-6; TRBD1 aligns across 8 bases. The CDR3 runs 16 residues. V lost 6 bases and J lost 2; bases outside the gene matches: 6. Germline-derived CDR1 and CDR2 are WSHSY and SAAADI. CDR3 DNA sequence: TGCGCCAGCAGACTTTCAGGGGGCCCTGGGGCCAACGTCCTGACTTTC. Protein product: CASRLSGGPGANVLTF.

This clonotype has at least ten counts. This rearrangement joins TRBV12-3 or TRBV12-4 to TRBJ1-5, with a tentative D call TRBD1 (5 bases). V lost 6 bases to trimming and J lost 3 bases, with 12 bases between them. The CDR3 sequence is 14 residues long. The CDR3 sequence: CASSFGTLNQPQHF. DNA for the CDR3: TGTGCCAGCAGCTTCGGGACGCTCAATCAGCCCCAGCATTTT.

At least ten counts were recorded for this clonotype. This chain uses TRBV5-1 with TRBJ1-2, with D maybe TRBD1 (6 bases). The CDR3 consists of 16 residues. Germline assignment: CDR1 SGHRS and CDR2 YFSETQ. Trimming cost V 3 bases and J 4 bases, with 19 bases left between them. CDR3 sequence: CASSSTGKGTSYGYTF. For the CDR3, the DNA is TGCGCCAGCAGCTCAACCGGGAAGGGGACATCCTATGGCTACACCTTC.

This clonotype showed up just a few times. The rearrangement uses TRBV6-1 and TRBJ2-5; D may be TRBD1 or TRBD2 (5 bases each). The CDR3 sequence is 16 residues long. Trimming pared 7 bases from V and 2 bases from J, leaving 20 bases between. From germline, CDR1 is MNHNS and CDR2 SASEGT. The CDR3 DNA reads as TGTGCCAGCACCCCTCTTTTCGGGGCGTCTCAAGAGACCCAGTACTTC. Its translation is CASTPLFGASQETQYF.

This clonotype was detected many times. The chain couples TRBV5-1 to TRBJ2-7, with a tentative D call TRBD1 (6 bases). V lost 2 bases to trimming and J lost 6 bases, with 12 bases between them. The CDR3 is 13 amino acids. From germline, CDR1 is SGHRS and CDR2 YFSETQ. In DNA form, the CDR3 reads TGCGCCAGCAGCTTAACAGGGATGAGCGAGCAGTACGTC. Its protein product is CASSLTGMSEQYV.

This clonotype was observed a handful of times. CDR3 coding DNA: TGTGCCAGCTCACCGACCATACAGAGCTCCTATAATTCACCCCTCCACTTT. It yields the protein CASSPTIQSSYNSPLHF. This chain connects TRBV18 to TRBJ1-6; D gene ambiguous. Germline values: CDR1 KGHSH, CDR2 LQKENI. The CDR3 covers 17 residues. The V gene lost 3 bases and the J gene lost 0 bases, with 12 bases spanning the gap.

This clonotype has a count of ten or more. This rearrangement joins TRBV11-2 to TRBJ2-4; D assignment may be TRBD1 or TRBD2 (5 bases each). From germline, CDR1 is SGHAT and CDR2 FQNNGV. This CDR3 has 18 residues. Trimming cost V 5 bases and J 1 base, with 21 bases left between them. DNA for the CDR3: TGTGCCAGCAGCCCCCTGTGGGGGTCCCTTGAGGCCAAAAACATTCAGTACTTC. It is translated as CASSPLWGSLEAKNIQYF.

This clonotype was picked up many times. The gene calls are TRBV24-1 and TRBJ2-1; no clear D. Germline lookup yields CDR1 KGHDR and CDR2 SFDVKD. The CDR3 consists of 13 residues. The V end lost 7 bases, the J end lost 0 bases, and 6 bases lay between the germline ends. CDR3 DNA: TGTGCCACCAGGGCGGACTCCTACAATGAGCAGTTCTTC. Residues: CATRADSYNEQFF.

This clonotype was picked up many times. V and J are TRBV7-2 and TRBJ2-7; maybe TRBD1 (5 bases). Germline V gene data show CDR1 as SGHTA and CDR2 as FQGNSA. V was shortened by 3 bases and J by 3 bases, with 18 bases between the two germline ends. This CDR3 contains 16 residues. CDR3 amino acids: CASSLGLVREGYEQYF. The CDR3 region has the DNA TGTGCCAGCAGCTTGGGTCTGGTCAGGGAAGGCTACGAGCAGTACTTC. Full variable domain (rest looked up from reference TRBV7-2 and TRBJ2-7): GAGVSQSPSNKVTEKGKDVELRCDPISGHTALYWYRQSLGQGLEFLIYFQGNSAPDKSGLPSDRFSAERTGGSVSTLTIQRTQQEDSAVYLCASSLGLVREGYEQYFGPGTRLTVT.

This clonotype was picked up a small number of times. The chain couples TRBV9 to TRBJ2-5; TRBD2 aligns across 7 bases. V shed 4 bases, J shed 2 bases, and the junction held 11 bases outside the gene matches. The CDR3 is 16 amino acids. CDR1 and CDR2 from the germline V gene are SGDLS and YYNGEE. CDR3 loop: CASSPRGAGKQETQYF. CDR3 sequence (DNA): TGTGCCAGCAGCCCCCGTGGAGCGGGGAAACAAGAGACCCAGTACTTC.

This clonotype was detected ten times or more. The chain is built from TRBV7-9 and TRBJ1-6; TRBD1 matches 7 bases. Trimming cost V 5 bases and J 5 bases; bases outside gene matches: 3. The CDR3 covers 14 residues. Germline lookup yields CDR1 SEHNR and CDR2 FQNEAQ (reference sequence). The CDR3 sequence: CASSAGTDNSPLHF. The CDR3 coding sequence is TGTGCCAGCAGCGCTGGGACAGATAATTCACCCCTCCACTTT.

This clonotype was counted a few times. This rearrangement joins TRBV11-2 to TRBJ2-1; D may be TRBD2 (6 bases). The germline CDR1 and CDR2 sequences are SGHAT and FQNNGV. The CDR3 sequence is 14 residues long. The germline V and J ends were trimmed by 5 bases and 8 bases, with 16 bases remaining between them. CDR3 sequence (DNA): TGTGCCAGCAGCCGGTCGTATACTAGCCATGAGCAGTTCTTC. This codes for CASSRSYTSHEQFF. The full variable domain, with the rest looked up from reference TRBV11-2 and TRBJ2-1, is EAGVAQSPRYKIIEKRQSVAFWCNPISGHATLYWYQQILGQGPKLLIQFQNNGVVDDSQLPKDRFSAERLKGVDSTLKIQPAKLEDSAVYLCASSRSYTSHEQFFGPGTRLTVL.

This clonotype was counted ten times or more. This chain links TRBV24-1 with TRBJ2-1; 7 nucleotides align to TRBD2. Germline V gene sequence: CDR1 KGHDR, CDR2 SFDVKD. This CDR3 is built from 15 residues. After removal of 10 bases from V and 1 base from J, the junction contained 9 bases not matched to a gene. CDR3 amino acids: CATRASGGSYNEQFF. The DNA for the CDR3 is TGTGCCACGAGGGCTAGCGGAGGATCCTACAATGAGCAGTTCTTC.

CDR3: CASSIYREVGNNEQFF. The DNA for the CDR3 is TGTGCCAGCAGCATTTATCGGGAGGTGGGCAACAATGAGCAGTTCTTC. This chain links TRBV7-2 with TRBJ2-1; 7 bases match TRBD2. CDR3 length: 16 amino acids. V shed 5 bases and J 5 bases; nucleotides not matched to a gene: 12. Germline V gene sequence: CDR1 SGHTA, CDR2 FQGNSA.

This clonotype was observed a few times. V usage is TRBV29-1 and J usage is TRBJ2-1; unclear D gene. V was pared by 2 bases and J by 3 bases, with 11 bases between. This CDR3 comprises 14 residues. Germline CDR1 reads SQVTM; CDR2 reads ANQGSEA. Here the CDR3 reads CSVEWGFFYNEQFF. The CDR3 nucleotides read TGCAGCGTTGAATGGGGATTTTTCTACAATGAGCAGTTCTTC.

The V call is TRBV20-1, the J call TRBJ2-7; D is uncertain. The CDR3 spans 11 residues. Germline CDR1 DFQATT, CDR2 SNEGSKA (reference sequence). Trimming took 6 bases from V and 2 from J, leaving 8 bases between them. The CDR3 spells CSAQDPYEQYV. CDR3 in DNA: TGCAGTGCCCAAGATCCCTACGAGCAGTACGTC.

The genes are TRBV20-1 and TRBJ2-7; the D call may be TRBD1 or TRBD2 (5 bases each). From germline, CDR1 is DFQATT and CDR2 SNEGSKA (reference sequence). The CDR3 runs to 22 residues. Trimming pared 1 base from V and 2 bases from J, leaving 36 bases between. The CDR3 DNA is TGCAGTGCTAGAGGATACGCCGGGACCCGCAACATATCGCGTCCAGTACCCTACGAGCAGTACTTC. This sequence encodes CSARGYAGTRNISRPVPYEQYF.

The CDR3 DNA reads TGCGCCAGCAGCTTGGTCATGGATGGTACTGAAGCTTTCTTT. Protein product: CASSLVMDGTEAFF. This rearrangement joins TRBV5-1 to TRBJ1-1; no clear D. Germline assignment: CDR1 SGHRS and CDR2 YFSETQ. Trimming left V 0 bases short and J 5 bases short, with 11 bases between. The CDR3 is made up of 14 amino acids.

There are many counts of this clonotype. The chain has TRBV11-2 and TRBJ2-5; D gene ambiguous. There are 17 residues in the CDR3. The V end was cut by 3 bases, the J end by 1 base, with 18 bases between. The germline V gene has CDR1 SGHAT and CDR2 FQNNGV. The CDR3 region is CASSFSSHLGFQETQYF. The CDR3 region has the DNA TGTGCCAGCAGCTTTTCGTCTCACCTAGGCTTCCAAGAGACCCAGTACTTC. The full variable domain, its missing parts supplied by reference TRBV11-2 and TRBJ2-5, is EAGVAQSPRYKIIEKRQSVAFWCNPISGHATLYWYQQILGQGPKLLIQFQNNGVVDDSQLPKDRFSAERLKGVDSTLKIQPAKLEDSAVYLCASSFSSHLGFQETQYFGPGTRLLVL.

In this sample, this clonotype turned up many times. The V and J genes are TRBV5-1 and TRBJ2-1; 8 bases line up with TRBD1. CDR3 length: 15 amino acids. From germline, CDR1 is SGHRS and CDR2 YFSETQ. J gave up 0 bases and V 3 bases, and 2 bases lay outside the gene matches. This CDR3 is CASSSGTGSYNEQFF. CDR3 DNA: TGCGCCAGCAGCTCCGGGACAGGCTCCTACAATGAGCAGTTCTTC.

In its sample, this clonotype was seen many times. This chain joins TRBV20-1 and TRBJ2-7; 7 bases line up with TRBD1. After removal of 6 bases from V and 3 bases from J, the junction contained 11 bases not matched to a gene. The CDR3 loop spans 14 amino acids. Germline V CDR1 and CDR2: DFQATT, SNEGSKA (reference sequence). CDR3 residues: CSATSGTADYEQYV. CDR3 DNA sequence: TGCAGTGCCACTTCCGGGACAGCCGACTACGAGCAGTACGTC.

This clonotype has at least ten counts. V usage is TRBV5-1 and J usage is TRBJ1-1; D uncertain. Germline V gene data show CDR1 as SGHRS and CDR2 as YFSETQ. V lost 0 bases and J lost 1, with 7 bases in between. The CDR3 loop spans 14 amino acids. The CDR3 DNA reads as TGCGCCAGCAGCTTGGTCGAGTCGAACACTGAAGCTTTCTTT. Translating it yields CASSLVESNTEAFF.

This clonotype was detected ten times or more. The J gene is TRBJ1-6, the V gene TRBV5-1; 7 nucleotides match TRBD1. CDR3 size: 16 residues. The germline V gene has CDR1 SGHRS and CDR2 YFSETQ. The junction had 7 bases not matched to a gene; V was cut back by 0 bases and J by 7 bases. CDR3 sequence: CASSLVATGLNSPLHF. In DNA form, the CDR3 reads TGCGCCAGCAGCTTGGTGGCGACAGGGTTAAATTCACCCCTCCACTTT.

CDR3 DNA sequence: TGTGCCAGCAGTTCCCAACTGGGGGCCATATATTTT. Protein: CASSSQLGAIYF. The chain combines TRBV28 with TRBJ1-3, with a tentative D call TRBD1 (5 bases). Germline CDR1 reads MDHEN; CDR2 reads SYDVKM. This CDR3 region has 12 residues. Trimming removed 4 bases at V and 11 bases at J, with 12 bases between.

This clonotype appeared many times. The chain employs TRBV7-8 and TRBJ2-1; 10 nucleotides match TRBD1. The CDR3 contains 16 residues. V lost 4 bases to trimming and J lost 0 bases; unmatched junction nucleotides: 3. Germline values: CDR1 SGHVS, CDR2 FQNEAQ. In nucleotides, the CDR3 is TGTGCCAGCAGCTGGACAGGGGGTTCCTCCTACAATGAGCAGTTCTTC. It is translated as CASSWTGGSSYNEQFF.

The V gene is TRBV5-1, the J gene TRBJ2-5; 8 bases are shared with TRBD2. The length of the CDR3 is 16 residues. V was clipped by 0 bases and J by 1 base; unmatched bases: 5. CDR1 is SGHRS, CDR2 YFSETQ, per germline. The CDR3 sequence: CASSLGSSGLQETQYF. CDR3 DNA: TGCGCCAGCAGCTTGGGGTCTAGCGGGCTCCAAGAGACCCAGTACTTC.

This clonotype was seen a handful of times. This rearrangement joins TRBV6-1 to TRBJ1-4; TRBD1 aligns across 8 bases. Germline CDR1 reads MNHNS; CDR2 reads SASEGT. The CDR3 consists of 15 residues. V dropped 8 bases and J dropped 8; count of bases not matched to a gene: 13. In DNA form, the CDR3 reads TGTGCCAGCGGAGGGACAGGCTACAGTAAGGAAAAACTGTTTTTT. It is translated as CASGGTGYSKEKLFF.

This clonotype was picked up many times. The V and J genes are TRBV3-1 and TRBJ2-1, with 11 bases that match TRBD2. Unmatched junction bases numbered 11, after V lost 1 base and J lost 9 bases. Per the germline V gene, CDR1 is LGHDT and CDR2 is YNNKEL (reference sequence). CDR3 length: 17 residues. In nucleotides, the CDR3 is TGTGCCAGCAGCCAAGTCAGAACTAGCGGGGGAGGTGGTGAGCAGTTCTTC. Protein sequence: CASSQVRTSGGGGEQFF.

The chain carries TRBV4-2 and TRBJ1-2, with TRBD1 identical over 8 bases. The V and J ends lost 6 bases and 8 bases, in that order; junction bases with no gene match: 8. Germline CDR1 is LGHNA and CDR2 is YNFKEQ. The CDR3 extends over 13 amino acids. The CDR3 DNA reads as TGTGCCAGCAGGCATACAGGGGGAGAAGGCTACACCTTC. Translation: CASRHTGGEGYTF.

The rearrangement links TRBV5-1 to TRBJ2-2; D remains unclear. V lost 0 bases to trimming and J lost 4 bases, with 10 bases between them. Per the germline V gene, CDR1 is SGHRS and CDR2 is YFSETQ. The CDR3 consists of 15 residues. In nucleotides, the CDR3 is TGCGCCAGCAGCTTGGGGGCCACGAGCACCGGGGAGCTGTTTTTT. This translates into CASSLGATSTGELFF.